This TCR beta chain was captured in a study of glioma-infiltrating T cells. This clonotype was observed a single time. Its antigen is currently unknown. Germline V gives CDR1 LNHDA, CDR2 SQIVND (reference sequence). The CDR3 consists of 15 residues. V was clipped by 3 bases and J by 2 bases, with 11 bases between them. Study results and caveats: Non-neoplastic patients had below-expected tissue-blood divergence, while all gliomas exceeded expectation.

TCR alpha and beta CDR3 regions were amplified from RNA using iRepertoire nested multiplex PCR. Tissue mRNA or PBMC total RNA, roughly 85-450 ng, went into one-step reverse transcription and amplification. Each CDR3 protein gets one entry after TCRdb re-called the multiplex PCR reads with MiXCR. The table includes under 150,000 distinct CDR3 sequences, roughly two fifths detected once. The sample was glioma tissue, nonneoplastic brain tissue, or PBMCs (not recorded which). J is TRBJ2-1 and V is TRBV19; D unclear. This receptor was taken from a human donor with low-grade glioma or glioblastoma, undergoing nonglioma brain surgery, or in good health (not recorded which). The CDR3 DNA reads TGTGCCAGTAGTATTACAGCCTCAGCCTACAATGAGCAGTTCTTC. It specifies CASSITASAYNEQFF.